This TCR beta chain was captured in a study of T cell responses to AZD1222 COVID-19 vaccine. The wider study: Whether given at about 4 or about 12 weeks, second doses were pooled. Study-wide findings and caveats: Mapped onto spike, vaccine-associated CD4 TCRs spanned it and were dominant at 160-218 and 743-854. Most donors were white British and more were female, and clonal diversity was possibly underestimated.

This CDR3 contains 15 residues. Trimming took off 1 base at V and 3 bases at J, with 12 bases between the two ends. Assay: immunoSEQ multiplex PCR; the TCRdb copy retains only in-frame clones and omits some. This sample has around 150,000 clones; 85% to 90% occur once, and the top ten carry roughly 2%. Points on this clone: Its specificity is unknown.

The chain carries TRBV23-1 and TRBJ1-2, with D perhaps matching TRBD1 (6 bases). TRBV23-1 is labeled an ORF, and its function is uncertain. The material sequenced was peripheral blood, taken on day 0 of AZD1222 vaccination. The sequence came from an adult in good health. The CDR3 DNA follows: TGCGCCAGCAGTCAATTGAGGGGGGGCGACTATGGCTACACCTTC. It yields the protein CASSQLRGGDYGYTF.